Below are 22 T cell receptor beta chains sequenced from a single sample in a study of blood T cells in healthy people across ages. Sample-barcoded 5' priming and a J-beta primer mix drove a second PCR of about 6 to 11 cycles. MiXCR was run by TCRdb on the 5' RACE reads, yielding one entry per CDR3 protein. The table has roughly 2 million distinct CDR3 sequences, around half seen once. The sequenced sample consisted of blood. The receptors come from a woman aged 35 to 49 in good health.

This clonotype showed up just a few times. V and J are TRBV15 and TRBJ1-2, with D tentatively TRBD1 (6 bases). Trimming pared 4 bases from V and 8 bases from J, leaving 17 bases between. This CDR3 comprises 14 residues. Germline CDR1 reads LNHNV; CDR2 reads YYDKDF (reference sequence). This CDR3 is CATSMPGRTVGYTF. The CDR3 bases are TGTGCCACCAGCATGCCGGGACGGACAGTGGGCTACACCTTC.

The V and J genes are TRBV7-6 and TRBJ2-3; TRBD2 matches at 7 bases. CDR3 length equals 15 residues. The J segment lost 2 bases and the V segment lost 5 bases, leaving 7 bases of the junction unmatched. Germline V gene lookup returns CDR1 SGHVS and CDR2 FNYEAQ. CDR3 bases: TGTGCCAGCAGCCCTTGGACTAGGAACACAGATACGCAGTATTTT. Translation: CASSPWTRNTDTQYF.

This clonotype was counted a few times. A junction boundary mismatches the germline segment, possibly from a read error. The chain recombines TRBV7-8 with TRBJ1-6; tentative D call: TRBD1 (6 bases). The CDR3 runs to 15 residues. From germline, CDR1 is SGHVS and CDR2 FQNEAQ. This CDR3 is CASSRAGGDNSPLHF. The CDR3 DNA is TGTGCCAGCAGCCGAGCGGGGGGCGATAACTCACCCCTCCACTTT.

This chain connects TRBV9 to TRBJ1-2; D not certain. The CDR3 extends over 12 amino acids. CDR1 is SGDLS, CDR2 YYNGEE, per germline. V was pared by 0 bases and J by 6 bases, with 6 bases between. DNA for the CDR3: TGTGCCAGCAGCGTAGGAGCGGATGGCTACACCTTC. It is translated as CASSVGADGYTF.

The CDR3 loop reads CASGEGVLSQYF. CDR3 bases: TGTGCCAGTGGGGAGGGGGTCCTTTCCCAGTACTTC. V is TRBV27 and J is TRBJ2-5; a weak D match, TRBD2 (7 bases). The length of the CDR3 is 12 residues. Germline values: CDR1 MNHEY, CDR2 SMNVEV (reference sequence). V lost 9 bases, J lost 9 bases, and 17 bases lay in between.

The rearrangement joins TRBV6-2 or TRBV6-3 to TRBJ2-7, with a tentative D call TRBD2 (5 bases). The CDR3 totals 15 residues. Germline-derived CDR1 and CDR2 are MNHEY and SVGEGT. The V gene lost 6 bases and the J gene lost 6 bases, with 21 bases spanning the gap. The CDR3 reads CASRASSRDSGEQYF. The CDR3 nucleotides read TGTGCCAGCAGAGCCTCGTCACGGGATTCGGGCGAGCAGTACTTC.

The genes are TRBV5-1 and TRBJ2-3; either TRBD1 or TRBD2 may fit D (5 bases each). The CDR3 has 14 amino acids. V was trimmed by 7 bases and J by 6 bases, leaving 18 bases between them. Germline values: CDR1 SGHRS, CDR2 YFSETQ. CDR3 sequence: CASLPGPPRDTQYF. CDR3 nucleotide sequence: TGCGCCAGCCTACCGGGACCCCCAAGGGATACGCAGTATTTT.

The chain employs TRBV25-1 and TRBJ2-7; TRBD1 is a possible D gene (6 bases). The CDR3 spans 14 residues. Trimming removed 2 bases at V and 0 bases at J, with 8 bases between. The germline V gene encodes CDR1 MGHDK and CDR2 SYGVNS. CDR3: CASSENRASYEQYF. In nucleotides, the CDR3 is TGTGCCAGCAGTGAAAACAGGGCCTCCTACGAGCAGTACTTC.

There are a few counts of this clonotype. In nucleotides, the CDR3 is TGCAGTGCTCCCAACAGAAACTATGGCTACACCTTC. It is translated as CSAPNRNYGYTF. The gene calls are TRBV20-1 and TRBJ1-2; no clear D. The germline V gene encodes CDR1 DFQATT and CDR2 SNEGSKA (reference sequence). This CDR3 comprises 12 residues. V was pared by 5 bases and J by 2 bases, with 9 bases between.

The genes are TRBV7-9 and TRBJ1-5, with TRBD1 matching over 9 bases. This CDR3 is built from 17 residues. Germline CDR1 SEHNR, CDR2 FQNEAQ (reference sequence). The ends lost 4 bases at V and 2 bases at J; junction bases unmatched: 9. The chain's CDR3 is CASSSPDRGDGNQPQHF. The CDR3 DNA is TGTGCCAGCAGCTCCCCGGACAGGGGAGACGGCAATCAGCCCCAGCATTTT.

Of note for this clonotype: Germline is not matched at one junction end, which may reflect a read error. The V and J genes are TRBV2 and TRBJ2-7; tentative D call: TRBD2 (5 bases). The germline gives CDR1 SNHLY, CDR2 FYNNEI. The CDR3 has 11 residues. For the CDR3, the DNA is TGTGCCAGCAAGGGAGCCTACGAGCAGAACTTC. Translation: CASKGAYEQNF.

The V gene is TRBV6-6, the J gene TRBJ2-5; D might be TRBD2 (6 bases). CDR3 length: 12 residues. Trimming pared 8 bases from V and 5 bases from J, leaving 12 bases between. Germline loops: CDR1 MNHNY, CDR2 SVGAGI (reference sequence). For the CDR3, the DNA is TGTGCCAGCTTTTCGGGGGACGAGACCCAGTACTTC. This translates into CASFSGDETQYF.

The J gene is TRBJ1-2, the V gene TRBV7-2; 7 bases fit TRBD1. With 6 bases clipped from V and 2 bases from J, the junction kept 6 bases outside the gene matches. CDR1 and CDR2 from the germline V gene are SGHTA and FQGNSA. CDR3 size: 14 residues. The CDR3 loop reads CASRITGANYGYTF. CDR3 bases: TGTGCCAGCAGGATCACAGGGGCCAACTATGGCTACACCTTC. Filled out from reference TRBV7-2 and TRBJ1-2, the complete variable domain reads GAGVSQSPSNKVTEKGKDVELRCDPISGHTALYWYRQSLGQGLEFLIYFQGNSAPDKSGLPSDRFSAERTGGSVSTLTIQRTQQEDSAVYLCASRITGANYGYTFGSGTRLTVV.

The gene calls are TRBV7-6 and TRBJ1-2, with D maybe TRBD1 (5 bases). Deletions cut 6 bases from V and 6 bases from J, with 14 bases between. Per the germline V gene, CDR1 is SGHVS and CDR2 is FNYEAQ. There are 13 residues in the CDR3. CDR3 residues: CASRPDNLDGYTF. CDR3 DNA sequence: TGTGCCAGCAGGCCGGACAATTTGGATGGCTACACCTTC.

This clonotype turned up a few times. The chain has TRBV7-3 and TRBJ1-2; D gene ambiguous. From germline, CDR1 is SGHTA and CDR2 FQGTGA. The CDR3 length is 13 residues. Trimming took 2 bases from V and 6 from J, leaving 10 bases between them. Here the CDR3 DNA reads TGTGCCAGCAGCTTAGGGCGGTTCGATGGCTACACCTTC. Translation gives CASSLGRFDGYTF.

This clonotype has only one observation. This sequence joins TRBV20-1 and TRBJ1-2; unclear D gene. The CDR3 has 14 residues. CDR1 is DFQATT and CDR2 is SNEGSKA in the germline V gene (reference sequence). V lost 1 base to trimming and J lost 2 bases, with 11 bases between them. CDR3 residues: CSARVAVTNYGYTF. In DNA form, the CDR3 reads TGCAGTGCTAGAGTGGCGGTAACCAACTATGGCTACACCTTC.

The chain carries TRBV15 and TRBJ2-2; D may be TRBD1 (5 bases). The CDR3 loop spans 15 amino acids. V gave up 5 bases and J gave up 5 bases, with 15 bases separating them. The germline gives CDR1 LNHNV, CDR2 YYDKDF (reference sequence). CDR3 nucleotides: TGTGCCACCAGCCGACAAACAGGTCTGACCGGGGAGCTGTTTTTT. It is translated as CATSRQTGLTGELFF.

This chain uses TRBV3-1 with TRBJ2-1; D is unclear. The length of the CDR3 is 14 residues. V was shortened by 2 bases and J by 8 bases, with 13 bases between the two germline ends. CDR1 and CDR2 (germline): LGHDT, YNNKEL (reference sequence). The CDR3 here is CASSQSLPQDEQFF. The CDR3 nucleotides read TGTGCCAGCAGCCAATCCCTGCCTCAGGATGAGCAGTTCTTC.

The chain has TRBV5-1 and TRBJ2-7; D tentatively fits TRBD1 or TRBD2 (5 bases each). The germline V gene has CDR1 SGHRS and CDR2 YFSETQ. This CDR3 has 16 amino acids. V gave up 0 bases and J gave up 0 bases, with 13 bases separating them. CDR3 protein: CASSLGGVTSSYEQYF. The CDR3 nucleotides read TGCGCCAGCAGCTTGGGAGGGGTGACGAGCTCCTACGAGCAGTACTTC.

This clonotype was observed a handful of times. This chain uses TRBV28 with TRBJ2-7, with TRBD1 identical over 7 bases. The junction had 5 bases not matched to a gene; V was cut back by 5 bases and J by 7 bases. The CDR3 totals 12 residues. The germline CDR1 and CDR2 sequences are MDHEN and SYDVKM. CDR3 DNA sequence: TGTGCCAGCAGTCCCGACAGGGCGGAGCAGTACTTC. This translates into CASSPDRAEQYF.

There are many counts of this clonotype. CDR3 bases: TGCGCCAGCAGCATGGACAGGGCCTACGAGCAGTACTTC. This gives the protein CASSMDRAYEQYF. The chain carries TRBV5-1 and TRBJ2-7; 8 nucleotides align to TRBD1. Germline CDR1 and CDR2: SGHRS and YFSETQ. Trimming removed 4 bases from V and 2 bases from J; junction bases left unmatched: 2. The CDR3 covers 13 residues.

The chain links TRBV27 to TRBJ1-1, with 8 bases aligning to TRBD1. CDR3 length: 15 residues. CDR1 and CDR2 from the germline V gene are MNHEY and SMNVEV (reference sequence). The junction had 7 bases not matched to a gene; V was cut back by 5 bases and J by 2 bases. The CDR3 region has the DNA TGTGCCAGCAGTCCCCAGACAGGGGCCAACACTGAAGCTTTCTTT. It encodes CASSPQTGANTEAFF.